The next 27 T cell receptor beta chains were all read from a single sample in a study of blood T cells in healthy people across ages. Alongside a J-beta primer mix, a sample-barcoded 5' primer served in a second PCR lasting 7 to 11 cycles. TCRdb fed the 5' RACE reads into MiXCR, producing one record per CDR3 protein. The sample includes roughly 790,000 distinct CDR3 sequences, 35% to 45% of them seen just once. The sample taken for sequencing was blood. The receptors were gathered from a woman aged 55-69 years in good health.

CDR3 sequence reads: CASSLVEGTNTEAFF. The CDR3 DNA follows: TGTGCCAGCAGCTTAGTCGAGGGGACGAACACTGAAGCTTTCTTT. The V and J genes are TRBV7-2 and TRBJ1-1; a weak D match, TRBD1 (5 bases). Germline CDR1 and CDR2: SGHTA and FQGNSA. Trimming left V 1 base short and J 1 base short, with 10 bases between. This CDR3 is 15 amino acids long.

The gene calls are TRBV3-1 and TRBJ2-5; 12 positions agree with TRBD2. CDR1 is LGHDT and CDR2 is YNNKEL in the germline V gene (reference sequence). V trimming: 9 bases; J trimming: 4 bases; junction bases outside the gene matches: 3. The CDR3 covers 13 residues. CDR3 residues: CASGGLAGETQYF. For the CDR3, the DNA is TGTGCCAGTGGGGGACTAGCGGGAGAGACCCAGTACTTC.

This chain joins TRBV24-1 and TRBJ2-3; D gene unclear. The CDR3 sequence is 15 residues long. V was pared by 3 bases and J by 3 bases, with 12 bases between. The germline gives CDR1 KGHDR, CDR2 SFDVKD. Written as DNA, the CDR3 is TGTGCCACCAGTGATCGGCAAGATGCGACAGATACGCAGTATTTT. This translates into CATSDRQDATDTQYF.

CDR3 nucleotide sequence: TGCAGCGTTGAAGTTACCGACTTCACCCCGGAGGGCTACACCTTC. Encoded protein: CSVEVTDFTPEGYTF. The chain is built from TRBV29-1 and TRBJ1-2; no clear D. CDR3 length: 15 residues. Trimming stripped 1 base from V and 8 bases from J, with 20 bases between. The germline CDR1 and CDR2 sequences are SQVTM and ANQGSEA.

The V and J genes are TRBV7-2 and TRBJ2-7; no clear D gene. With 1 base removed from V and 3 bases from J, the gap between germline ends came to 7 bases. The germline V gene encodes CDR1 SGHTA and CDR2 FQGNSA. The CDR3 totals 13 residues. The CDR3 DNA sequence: TGTGCCAGCAGCTTAGGGCTCCTCTACGAGCAGTACTTC. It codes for CASSLGLLYEQYF. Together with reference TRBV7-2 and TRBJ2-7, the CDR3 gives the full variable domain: GAGVSQSPSNKVTEKGKDVELRCDPISGHTALYWYRQSLGQGLEFLIYFQGNSAPDKSGLPSDRFSAERTGGSVSTLTIQRTQQEDSAVYLCASSLGLLYEQYFGPGTRLTVT.

CDR3 DNA sequence: TGCAGTGCTCGACGGAGCTCGGACACAAAAATCCAAGAGACCCAGTACTTC. Translating gives CSARRSSDTKIQETQYF. The gene calls are TRBV20-1 and TRBJ2-5, with D maybe TRBD1 (5 bases). The CDR3 is made up of 17 amino acids. Germline CDR1 DFQATT, CDR2 SNEGSKA (reference sequence). Trimming pared 5 bases from V and 1 base from J, leaving 23 bases between.

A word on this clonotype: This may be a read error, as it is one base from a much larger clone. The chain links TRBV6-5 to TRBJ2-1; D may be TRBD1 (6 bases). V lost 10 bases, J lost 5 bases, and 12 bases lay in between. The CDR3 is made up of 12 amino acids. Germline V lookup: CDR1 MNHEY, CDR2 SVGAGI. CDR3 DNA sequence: TGTGCCACCGCGGACAGCGACAATGAGCAGTTCTTC. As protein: CATADSDNEQFF.

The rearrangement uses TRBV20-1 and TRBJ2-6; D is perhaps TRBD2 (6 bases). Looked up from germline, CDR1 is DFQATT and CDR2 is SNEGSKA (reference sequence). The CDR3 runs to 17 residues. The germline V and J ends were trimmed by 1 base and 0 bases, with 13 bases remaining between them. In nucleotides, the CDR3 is TGCAGTGCTAGAGTGGGAGGCATGAGCTCTGGGGCCAACGTCCTGACTTTC. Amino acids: CSARVGGMSSGANVLTF.

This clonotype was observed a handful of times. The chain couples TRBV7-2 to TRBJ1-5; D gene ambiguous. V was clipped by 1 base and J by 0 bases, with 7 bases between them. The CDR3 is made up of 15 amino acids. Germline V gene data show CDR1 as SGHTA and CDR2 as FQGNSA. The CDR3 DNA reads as TGTGCCAGCAGCTTAGTCGTTTATAGCAATCAGCCCCAGCATTTT. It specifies CASSLVVYSNQPQHF. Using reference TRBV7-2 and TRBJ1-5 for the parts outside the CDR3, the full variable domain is GAGVSQSPSNKVTEKGKDVELRCDPISGHTALYWYRQSLGQGLEFLIYFQGNSAPDKSGLPSDRFSAERTGGSVSTLTIQRTQQEDSAVYLCASSLVVYSNQPQHFGDGTRLSIL.

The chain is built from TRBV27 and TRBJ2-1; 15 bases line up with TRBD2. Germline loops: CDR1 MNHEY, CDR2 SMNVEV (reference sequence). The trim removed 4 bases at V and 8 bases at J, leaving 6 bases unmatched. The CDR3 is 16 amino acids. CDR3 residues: CASSSRTSGRGYEQFF. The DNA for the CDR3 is TGTGCCAGCAGTTCCAGGACTAGCGGGAGGGGCTATGAGCAGTTCTTC.

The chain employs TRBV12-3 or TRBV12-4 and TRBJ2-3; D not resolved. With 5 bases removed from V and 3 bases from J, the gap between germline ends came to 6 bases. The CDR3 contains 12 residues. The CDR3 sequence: CASSVLTDTQYF. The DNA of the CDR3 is TGTGCCAGCAGTGTCCTAACAGATACGCAGTATTTT.

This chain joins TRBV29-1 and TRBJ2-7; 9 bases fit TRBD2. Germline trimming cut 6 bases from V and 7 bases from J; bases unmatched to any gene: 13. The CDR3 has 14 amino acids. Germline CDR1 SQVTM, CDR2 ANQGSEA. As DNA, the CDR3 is TGCAGCGTCACGCAGACTAGCGGCTACAATGAGCAGTACTTC. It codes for CSVTQTSGYNEQYF.

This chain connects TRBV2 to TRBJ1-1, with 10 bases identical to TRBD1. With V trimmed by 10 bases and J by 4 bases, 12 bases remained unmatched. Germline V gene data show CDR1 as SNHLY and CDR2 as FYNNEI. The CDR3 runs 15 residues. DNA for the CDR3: TGTGCCACCTTCCAGGGGACAGGGGAGGTCACTGAAGCTTTCTTT. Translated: CATFQGTGEVTEAFF.

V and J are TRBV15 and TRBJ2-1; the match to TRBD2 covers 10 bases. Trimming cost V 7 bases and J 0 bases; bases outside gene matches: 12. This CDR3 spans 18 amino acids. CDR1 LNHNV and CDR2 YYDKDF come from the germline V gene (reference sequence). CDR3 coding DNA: TGTGCCACCAAAGAGACTAGCGGGCCCCGAAGCTCCTACAATGAGCAGTTCTTC. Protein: CATKETSGPRSSYNEQFF.

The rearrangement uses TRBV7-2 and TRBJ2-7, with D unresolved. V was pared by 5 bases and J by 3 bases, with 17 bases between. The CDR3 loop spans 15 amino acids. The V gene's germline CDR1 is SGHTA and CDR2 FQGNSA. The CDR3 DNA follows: TGTGCCAGCAGCCCGTCTATCGGTTACATCTACGAGCAGTACTTC. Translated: CASSPSIGYIYEQYF. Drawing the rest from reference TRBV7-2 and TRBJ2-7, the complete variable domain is GAGVSQSPSNKVTEKGKDVELRCDPISGHTALYWYRQSLGQGLEFLIYFQGNSAPDKSGLPSDRFSAERTGGSVSTLTIQRTQQEDSAVYLCASSPSIGYIYEQYFGPGTRLTVT.

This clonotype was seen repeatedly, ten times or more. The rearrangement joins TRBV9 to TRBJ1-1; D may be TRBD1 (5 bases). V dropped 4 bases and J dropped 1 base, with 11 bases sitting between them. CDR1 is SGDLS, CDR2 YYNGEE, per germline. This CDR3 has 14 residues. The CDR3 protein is CASSPLGGNTEAFF. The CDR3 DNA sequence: TGTGCCAGCAGCCCCTTGGGGGGGAACACTGAAGCTTTCTTT.

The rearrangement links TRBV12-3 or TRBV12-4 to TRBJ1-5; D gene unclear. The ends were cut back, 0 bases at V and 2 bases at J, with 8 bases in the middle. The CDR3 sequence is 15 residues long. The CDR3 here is CASSLAEPGNQPQHF. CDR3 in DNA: TGTGCCAGCAGTTTAGCGGAGCCAGGCAATCAGCCCCAGCATTTT.

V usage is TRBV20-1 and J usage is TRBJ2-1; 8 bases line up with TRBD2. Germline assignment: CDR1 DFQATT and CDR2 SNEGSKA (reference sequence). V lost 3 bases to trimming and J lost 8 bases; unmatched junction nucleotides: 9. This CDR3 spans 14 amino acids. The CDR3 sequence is CSARERETTDEQFF. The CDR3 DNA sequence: TGCAGTGCTAGGGAGCGGGAGACTACCGATGAGCAGTTCTTC.

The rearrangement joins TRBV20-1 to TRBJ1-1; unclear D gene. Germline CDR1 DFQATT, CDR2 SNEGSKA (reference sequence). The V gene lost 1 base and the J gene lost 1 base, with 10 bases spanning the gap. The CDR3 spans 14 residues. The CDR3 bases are TGCAGTGCTAGAGCCCAGCCTACGAACACTGAAGCTTTCTTT. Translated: CSARAQPTNTEAFF.

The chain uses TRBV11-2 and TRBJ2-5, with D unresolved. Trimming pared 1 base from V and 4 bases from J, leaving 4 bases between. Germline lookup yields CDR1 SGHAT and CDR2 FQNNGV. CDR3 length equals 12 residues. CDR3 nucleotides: TGTGCCAGCAGCTTAGTGATAGAGACCCAGTACTTC. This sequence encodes CASSLVIETQYF.

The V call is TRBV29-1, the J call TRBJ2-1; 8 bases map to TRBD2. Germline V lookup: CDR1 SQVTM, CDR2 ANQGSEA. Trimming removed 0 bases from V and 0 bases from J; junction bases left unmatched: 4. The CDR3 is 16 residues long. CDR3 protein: CSVEDTAGGSYNEQFF. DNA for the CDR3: TGCAGCGTTGAAGATACGGCGGGGGGCTCCTACAATGAGCAGTTCTTC.

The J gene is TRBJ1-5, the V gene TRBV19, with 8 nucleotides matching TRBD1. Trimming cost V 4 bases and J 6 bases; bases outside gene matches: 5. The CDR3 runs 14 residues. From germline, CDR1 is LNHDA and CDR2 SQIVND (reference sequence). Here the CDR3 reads CASSTDREGQPQHF. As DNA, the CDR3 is TGTGCCAGTAGTACGGACAGGGAGGGTCAGCCCCAGCATTTT.

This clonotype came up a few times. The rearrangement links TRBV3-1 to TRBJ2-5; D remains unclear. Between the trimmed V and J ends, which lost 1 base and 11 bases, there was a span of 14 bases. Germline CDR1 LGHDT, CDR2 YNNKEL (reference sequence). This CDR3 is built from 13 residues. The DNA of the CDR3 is TGTGCCAGCAGCCAAGGGATCCAGAATGAGCAGTACTTC. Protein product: CASSQGIQNEQYF.

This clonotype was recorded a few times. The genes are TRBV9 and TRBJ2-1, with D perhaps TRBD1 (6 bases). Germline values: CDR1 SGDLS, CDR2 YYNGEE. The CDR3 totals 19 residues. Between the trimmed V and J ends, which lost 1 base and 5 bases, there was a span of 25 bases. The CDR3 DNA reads TGTGCCAGCAGCGTACCCCCTTATCAGGGGATTATGAGACACAATGAGCAGTTCTTC. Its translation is CASSVPPYQGIMRHNEQFF.

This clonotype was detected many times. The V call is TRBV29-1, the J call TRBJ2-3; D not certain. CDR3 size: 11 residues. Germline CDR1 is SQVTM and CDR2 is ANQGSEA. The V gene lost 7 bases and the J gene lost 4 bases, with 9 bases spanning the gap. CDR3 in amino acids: CSAPRADTQYF. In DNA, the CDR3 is TGCAGCGCCCCCCGCGCAGATACGCAGTATTTT.

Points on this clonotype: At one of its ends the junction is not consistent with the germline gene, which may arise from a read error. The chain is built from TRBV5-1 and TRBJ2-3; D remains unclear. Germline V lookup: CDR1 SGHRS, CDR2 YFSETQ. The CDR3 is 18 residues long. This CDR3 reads CASSQNPTGRVGTDTRYF. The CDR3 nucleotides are TGCGCCAGCAGCCAAAACCCGACTGGCCGCGTAGGTACAGATACGCGGTATTTT.

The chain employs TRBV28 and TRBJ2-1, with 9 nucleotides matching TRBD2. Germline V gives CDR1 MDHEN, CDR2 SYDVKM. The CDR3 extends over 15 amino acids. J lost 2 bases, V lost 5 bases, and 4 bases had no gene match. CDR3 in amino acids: CASSLSGRTYNEQFF. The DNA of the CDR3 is TGTGCCAGCAGTCTCAGCGGGAGGACCTACAATGAGCAGTTCTTC.